This T cell receptor (beta chain) was sequenced in a study of OX40 agonist ivuxolimab in advanced cancers. Study information: Treatment of patients was with ivuxolimab, an agonistic anti-OX40 (CD134) antibody. Those enrolled were 80% to 85% male, with a mean age of around 60 years and ages from roughly 23 to 79. Study-wide results and caveats: At doses 0.1 to 3.0 mg/kg, CD4+ and CD8+ clones expanded. Some of the lowest clonal expansion was seen in partial responders at 0.1-3.0 mg/kg.

Points on this clone: Its antigen remains unknown.

The protocol was immunoSEQ multiplex PCR, while the TCRdb copy is restricted to in-frame clones and leaves out a portion. The table has approximately 89,000 clones, about 91% seen once. V was shortened by 0 bases and J by 6 bases, with 17 bases between the two germline ends. Germline V CDR1 and CDR2: ENHRY, SYGVKD. The length of the CDR3 is 17 residues. The receptor was isolated from an adult with an advanced solid tumor such as melanoma, head and neck, liver or kidney cancer. The chain links TRBV10-3 to TRBJ2-2; perhaps TRBD1 as D (6 bases). The sequencing used CD4+ or CD8+ T cells sorted from blood, collected in a trial of the OX40 agonist ivuxolimab. The CDR3, as DNA: TGTGCCATCAGTGAGTCGAGGGGCAGGGGTTTCCCCGGGGAGCTGTTTTTT. Its protein product is CAISESRGRGFPGELFF.